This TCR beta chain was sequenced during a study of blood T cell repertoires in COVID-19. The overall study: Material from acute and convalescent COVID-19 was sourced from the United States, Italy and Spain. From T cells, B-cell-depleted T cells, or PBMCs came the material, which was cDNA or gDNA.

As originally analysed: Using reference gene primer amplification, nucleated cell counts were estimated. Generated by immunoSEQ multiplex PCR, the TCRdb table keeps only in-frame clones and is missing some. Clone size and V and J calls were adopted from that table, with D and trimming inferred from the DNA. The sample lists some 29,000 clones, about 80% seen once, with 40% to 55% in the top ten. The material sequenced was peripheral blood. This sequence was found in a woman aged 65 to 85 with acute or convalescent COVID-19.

The CDR3 sequence is CASTGRQGWIYEQYF. The CDR3 nucleotides are TGTGCCAGCACCGGGCGACAGGGATGGATCTACGAGCAGTACTTC. V and J are TRBV28 and TRBJ2-7; 7 nucleotides line up with TRBD1. Germline V gives CDR1 MDHEN, CDR2 SYDVKM. The CDR3 consists of 15 residues. The V and J ends lost 7 bases and 3 bases, in that order; junction bases with no gene match: 12.